This T cell receptor (beta chain) was sequenced for a study of blood T cell repertoires in COVID-19. Across the study: Both acute and convalescent COVID-19 samples were obtained from the United States, Italy and Spain. The cDNA or gDNA used as material had been derived from T cells, B-cell-depleted T cells, or PBMCs.

Germline V gene sequence: CDR1 LNHNV, CDR2 YYDKDF (reference sequence). CDR3 length: 13 residues. The V end lost 2 bases, the J end lost 5 bases, and 6 bases lay between the germline ends. Authors' methods: Estimates of nucleated cell counts were drawn from the amplification of reference gene primers. Profiled with immunoSEQ multiplex PCR; TCRdb holds only in-frame clones, not every one. V, J and clone size were drawn from that table, and D and trimming were deduced from the DNA. Of 200,000 to 250,000 clones detected, roughly 84% appear once; the ten largest clones hold around 2%. The chain recombines TRBV15 with TRBJ2-2; D is unclear. This TCR derives from a woman between 35 and 50 years old who had recovered from COVID-19. Sequenced material: peripheral blood. The CDR3 region has the DNA TGTGCCACCAGCAGACCTTCTACCGGGGAGCTGTTTTTT. It is translated as CATSRPSTGELFF.